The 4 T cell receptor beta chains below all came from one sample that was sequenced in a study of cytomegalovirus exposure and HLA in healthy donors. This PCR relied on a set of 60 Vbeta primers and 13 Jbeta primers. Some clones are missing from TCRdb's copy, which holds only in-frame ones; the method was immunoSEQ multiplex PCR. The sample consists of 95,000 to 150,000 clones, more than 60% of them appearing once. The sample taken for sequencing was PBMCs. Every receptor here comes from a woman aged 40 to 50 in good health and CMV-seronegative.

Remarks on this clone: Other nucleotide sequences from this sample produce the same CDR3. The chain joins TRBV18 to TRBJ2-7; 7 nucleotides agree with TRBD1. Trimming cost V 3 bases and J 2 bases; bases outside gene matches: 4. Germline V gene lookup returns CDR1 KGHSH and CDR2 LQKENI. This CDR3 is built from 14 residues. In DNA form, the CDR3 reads TGTGCCAGCTCACCCCGACAGGGAACCTACGAGCAGTACTTC. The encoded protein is CASSPRQGTYEQYF.

CDR3 residues: CASSPPGQGADGYTF. Written as DNA, the CDR3 is TGTGCCAGCAGCCCCCCCGGACAGGGTGCAGATGGCTACACCTTC. The genes are TRBV13 and TRBJ1-2, with 8 bases fitting TRBD1. Germline V gives CDR1 PRHDT, CDR2 FYEKMQ (reference sequence). With V trimmed by 5 bases and J by 6 bases, 11 bases remained unmatched. CDR3 length equals 15 residues.

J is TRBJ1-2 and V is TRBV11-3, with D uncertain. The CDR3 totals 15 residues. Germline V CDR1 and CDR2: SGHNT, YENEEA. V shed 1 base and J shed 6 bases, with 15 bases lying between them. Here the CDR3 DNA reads TGTGCCAGCAGCTTAGCTGGACTCAAAACGGATGGCTACACCTTC. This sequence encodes CASSLAGLKTDGYTF.

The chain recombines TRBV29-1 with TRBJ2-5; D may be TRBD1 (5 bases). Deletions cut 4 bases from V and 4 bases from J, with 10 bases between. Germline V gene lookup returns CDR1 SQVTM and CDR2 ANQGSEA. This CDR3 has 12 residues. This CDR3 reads CSVAGSGETQYF. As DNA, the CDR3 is TGCAGCGTTGCAGGGTCTGGAGAGACCCAGTACTTC.